This passage covers 29 T cell receptor beta chains from one sample sequenced in a study of T cells expressing NK-cell markers (dated by TCRdb to the early 2020s). Library preparation employed 5' RACE. TCRdb lists the instrument as Illumina HiSeq 2000. TCRdb reprocessed the reads and lists each CDR3 protein sequence as a single entry, with no DNA. The sample has a few hundred thousand distinct CDR3 sequences on record. In total, the top ten clones hold 5% to 5.5% of the sample. The sequenced sample consisted of blood T cells: a sorted CD56 or NKG2C T cell subset, CD4+ or CD8+ T cells, or bulk PBMC T cells (not recorded which). The receptors were sampled from a man aged 18 to 70 in good health.

J is TRBJ1-1 and V is TRBV5-1. Germline CDR1 and CDR2: SGHRS and YFSETQ. The CDR3 is made up of 13 amino acids. The CDR3 loop is CASRSTMITEAFF.

The chain has TRBV12-3 or TRBV12-4 and TRBJ2-3; TCRdb gives TRBD1 as the D gene, but with no DNA this cannot be confirmed. The CDR3 is 15 residues long. CDR3 sequence reads: CASRQSRGKTDTQYF.

The chain combines TRBV20-1 with TRBJ2-3; TCRdb outputs TRBD1, but without DNA this stays unchecked. CDR3 length: 18 residues. Germline loops: CDR1 DFQATT, CDR2 SNEGSKA (reference sequence). The chain's CDR3 is CSARGAGAKAPPTDTQYF.

The chain carries TRBV27 and TRBJ1-1; TCRdb picks TRBD1, but there is no DNA to check that call. CDR3 length: 14 residues. Germline V gene sequence: CDR1 MNHEY, CDR2 SMNVEV (reference sequence). The CDR3 is CASSLLGVNTEAFF.

This rearrangement joins TRBV12-3 or TRBV12-4 to TRBJ1-2; with no DNA, the TCRdb D assignment of TRBD1 cannot be verified. The CDR3 has 15 residues. The chain's CDR3 is CASSLGKQGTFGYTF.

The chain employs TRBV6-5 and TRBJ2-3; TCRdb reports TRBD2, a call that lacks DNA to check it against. The CDR3 sequence is 15 residues long. In germline, CDR1 is MNHEY, CDR2 SVGAGI. CDR3 loop: CASTRTVGSTDTQYF.

The rearrangement joins TRBV3-1 to TRBJ2-5. This CDR3 spans 14 amino acids. Per the germline V gene, CDR1 is LGHDT and CDR2 is YNNKEL (reference sequence). This chain's CDR3 is CASSRNQLQETQYF.

The chain couples TRBV5-8 to TRBJ2-5; TCRdb's D call of TRBD2 is untestable without DNA. Germline assignment: CDR1 SGHTS and CDR2 YDEGEE. CDR3 length equals 15 residues. CDR3 sequence reads: CASSFALAGQETQYF.

The chain couples TRBV30 to TRBJ1-4. The CDR3 covers 14 residues. Germline V gene sequence: CDR1 GTSNPN, CDR2 SVGIG (reference sequence). This chain's CDR3 is CAWSVGVQREKLFF.

This chain connects TRBV25-1 to TRBJ1-1. This CDR3 contains 15 residues. Germline V gene sequence: CDR1 MGHDK, CDR2 SYGVNS. CDR3 loop: CASSESGTMNAEAFF.

The chain links TRBV20-1 to TRBJ2-7; as DNA is missing, the TRBD1 call by TCRdb cannot be tested. The germline V gene has CDR1 DFQATT and CDR2 SNEGSKA (reference sequence). The CDR3 spans 14 residues. CDR3 region: CSASPSGPHDEQYF.

This chain uses TRBV28 with TRBJ2-1; TCRdb names TRBD2, which stays unverified in the absence of DNA. Per germline, CDR1 MDHEN and CDR2 SYDVKM. The CDR3 runs to 15 residues. The CDR3 sequence is CASSPSGGPNNEQFF.

The rearrangement joins TRBV9 to TRBJ2-1; TCRdb picks TRBD1, but there is no DNA to check that call. CDR3 size: 15 residues. From germline, CDR1 is SGDLS and CDR2 YYNGEE. CDR3 protein: CASSDGRGIYNEQFF.

This chain connects TRBV6-1 to TRBJ2-3; the TCRdb D gene call, TRBD2, has no DNA to confirm it. CDR3 length equals 17 residues. Germline lookup yields CDR1 MNHNS and CDR2 SASEGT. CDR3 residues: CASRRAPSGGLVDTQYF.

V usage is TRBV5-1 and J usage is TRBJ1-2; the D call from TCRdb, TRBD1, cannot be confirmed without DNA. This CDR3 contains 15 residues. Per germline, CDR1 SGHRS and CDR2 YFSETQ. The CDR3 region is CASSPRQGWNYGYTF.

The gene calls are TRBV6-1 and TRBJ1-5; there is no DNA to check the TCRdb D call of TRBD1. The CDR3 runs to 14 residues. The germline gives CDR1 MNHNS, CDR2 SASEGT. The CDR3 is CASSEGQVGQPQHF.

The chain employs TRBV20-1 and TRBJ1-5; TCRdb's D call of TRBD1 is untestable without DNA. This CDR3 has 12 residues. Germline loops: CDR1 DFQATT, CDR2 SNEGSKA (reference sequence). CDR3: CSARSGIGPQHF.

This chain joins TRBV5-1 and TRBJ1-2; with no DNA, the TCRdb D assignment of TRBD1 cannot be verified. This CDR3 comprises 14 residues. Germline CDR1 and CDR2: SGHRS and YFSETQ. The CDR3 is CASSTLVANYGYTF.

The chain employs TRBV12-3 or TRBV12-4 and TRBJ1-6. The CDR3 covers 14 residues. The CDR3 spells CASSLAPLSSPLHF.

The genes are TRBV24-1 and TRBJ1-2. The CDR3 extends over 13 amino acids. Looked up from germline, CDR1 is KGHDR and CDR2 is SFDVKD. The CDR3: CATSDLEGRGYTF.

The chain employs TRBV20-1 and TRBJ2-3. The CDR3 covers 14 residues. Germline CDR1 and CDR2: DFQATT and SNEGSKA (reference sequence). The CDR3 here is CSATPPTSTDTQYF.

CDR3 amino acids: CASGSSGGRMNTEAFF. The rearrangement links TRBV6-5 to TRBJ1-1; TCRdb picks TRBD1, but there is no DNA to check that call. This CDR3 comprises 16 residues. From germline, CDR1 is MNHEY and CDR2 SVGAGI.

The rearrangement joins TRBV20-1 to TRBJ1-2. This CDR3 comprises 12 residues. CDR1 DFQATT and CDR2 SNEGSKA come from the germline V gene (reference sequence). Here the CDR3 reads CSASGRMGGYTF.

V is TRBV29-1 and J is TRBJ2-1; TCRdb calls TRBD1, which cannot be checked without DNA. Germline V gene sequence: CDR1 SQVTM, CDR2 ANQGSEA. This CDR3 contains 13 residues. The CDR3 sequence is CSVWDTGYNEQFF.

This chain uses TRBV15 with TRBJ1-1; the D gene TCRdb calls, TRBD1, cannot be checked with no DNA. The germline gives CDR1 LNHNV, CDR2 YYDKDF (reference sequence). The CDR3 is made up of 14 amino acids. CDR3 amino acids: CATSRDRGPTEAFF.

The chain carries TRBV18 and TRBJ2-7; the TRBD1 assignment by TCRdb is unverifiable without DNA. In germline, CDR1 is KGHSH, CDR2 LQKENI. This CDR3 has 16 amino acids. CDR3 protein: CASSYELGTGEQGRYF.

J is TRBJ1-4 and V is TRBV7-6; TCRdb outputs TRBD1, but without DNA this stays unchecked. The CDR3 has 15 residues. Germline V CDR1 and CDR2: SGHVS, FNYEAQ. Here the CDR3 reads CASSPGQTWGEKLFF.

CDR3 protein: CASSPYGQGFFKNIQYF. The chain joins TRBV12-3 or TRBV12-4 to TRBJ2-4; with no DNA, the TCRdb D assignment of TRBD1 cannot be verified. This CDR3 has 17 residues.

The chain employs TRBV5-1 and TRBJ2-2. The CDR3 has 14 residues. The germline gives CDR1 SGHRS, CDR2 YFSETQ. The CDR3 region is CASSYGVQTGELFF.